This T cell receptor beta chain was sequenced for a study of cytomegalovirus exposure and HLA in healthy donors. The CDR3 has 14 amino acids. Germline CDR1 is SEHNR and CDR2 is FQNEAQ (reference sequence). The V segment lost 1 base and the J segment 4 bases; nucleotides outside the gene matches: 4. This PCR relied on a set of 60 Vbeta primers and 13 Jbeta primers. Using immunoSEQ multiplex PCR, the repertoire was profiled, and TCRdb retains in-frame clones only, with some absent. Of fewer than 150,000 clones listed, 70% to 80% are singletons. The TCR was taken from a man between 50 and 59 years old in good health and CMV-seropositive. Material for sequencing was PBMCs. The genes are TRBV7-9 and TRBJ2-7, with TRBD1 identical over 7 bases. The CDR3 coding sequence is TGTGCCAGCAGCTTAGTAGGGGGCGCGTACGAGCAGTACTTC. Translation gives CASSLVGGAYEQYF.